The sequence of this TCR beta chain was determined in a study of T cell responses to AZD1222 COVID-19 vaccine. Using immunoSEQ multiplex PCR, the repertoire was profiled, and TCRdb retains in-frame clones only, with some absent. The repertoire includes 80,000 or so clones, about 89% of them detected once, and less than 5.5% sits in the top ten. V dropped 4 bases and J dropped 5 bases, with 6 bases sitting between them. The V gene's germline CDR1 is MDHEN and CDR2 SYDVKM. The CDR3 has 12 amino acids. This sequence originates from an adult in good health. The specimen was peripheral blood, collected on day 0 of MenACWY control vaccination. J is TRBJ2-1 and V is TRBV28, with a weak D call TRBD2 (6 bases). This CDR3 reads CASSWGDNEQFF. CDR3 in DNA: TGTGCCAGCAGTTGGGGGGACAATGAGCAGTTCTTC.